This T cell receptor beta chain comes out of a study of STAT3 mutations in large granular lymphocyte leukemia. Regarding the study as a whole: At least one immunodominant TCR beta clonotype appeared in every T-cell large granular lymphocyte leukemia patient.

Concerning this clone itself: Its antigen is undetermined.

TCRdb's copy holds only in-frame clones and misses some; the assay was immunoSEQ multiplex PCR. Here the sample spans about 7,000 clones, approximately 57% being singletons. Trimming took off 0 bases at V and 3 bases at J, with 5 bases between the two ends. Germline CDR1 KGHSH, CDR2 LQKENI. This CDR3 has 13 amino acids. Sequencing was carried out using peripheral blood mononuclear cells. The chain has TRBV18 and TRBJ1-2, with D hard to call. The receptor was isolated from a boy between 10 and 17 years old with T-cell large granular lymphocyte leukemia. Some clones in this sample may be carry-over from other donors' samples. The CDR3 DNA reads TGTGCCAGCTCACCACCCGGTTACTATGGCTACACCTTC. Translating it yields CASSPPGYYGYTF.